One and the same sample provided the 16 T cell receptor beta chains below, sequenced in a study of T cells in women clearing cervical HPV infection. Only in-frame clones appear in the TCRdb table, and some are missing; sequencing was by immunoSEQ multiplex PCR. The table for this sample gives about 28,000 clones. Sequencing was carried out using blood buffy coat. All receptors come from a woman between 18 and 70 years old with a cervical HPV16 infection that either progressed to CIN3+ or cleared (not recorded which).

Worth noting for this clone: Read sequence stops 3 residues before the CDR3 end, and the germline J gene provides the missing end. The V and J genes are TRBV2 and TRBJ2-1; D is uncertain. This CDR3 region has 15 residues. Germline V gene data show CDR1 as SNHLY and CDR2 as FYNNEI. The V gene lost 6 bases and the J gene lost 2 bases, with 14 bases spanning the gap. The CDR3 DNA, read in part, is TGTGCCAGCAGCGAAAACATAAACGCCTACAATGAG. Its translation is CASSENINAYNE. The entire CDR3 protein is CASSENINAYNEQFF. Complete variable domain (other parts from reference TRBV2 and TRBJ2-1): EPEVTQTPSHQVTQMGQEVILRCVPISNHLYFYWYRQILGQKVEFLVSFYNNEISEKSEIFDDQFSVERPDGSNFTLKIRSTKLEDSAMYFCASSENINAYNEQFFGPGTRLTVL.

A remark on this clone: The observed sequence ends 3 residues before the CDR3 terminus, with the missing tail filled in from the germline J gene. The chain carries TRBV29-1 and TRBJ2-2; 12 bases are a match to TRBD1. The CDR3 runs 16 residues. V shed 7 bases, J shed 4 bases, and the junction held 10 bases outside the gene matches. Germline CDR1 is SQVTM and CDR2 is ANQGSEA. This CDR3 reads CSASAGQGAATGELFF. CDR3 bases read: TGCAGCGCCTCGGCGGGACAGGGGGCGGCCACCGGGGAG.

On this clone itself: The CDR3 end is not reached by the read, which stops 3 residues before it; the germline J gene fills it in. The V and J genes are TRBV12-3 or TRBV12-4 and TRBJ1-4, with D maybe TRBD1 (5 bases). Trimming cost V 5 bases and J 2 bases, with 18 bases left between them. The length of the CDR3 is 17 residues. CDR3: CASSPTMGQGTNEKLFF. Incomplete CDR3 DNA: TGTGCCAGCAGTCCTACTATGGGGCAGGGCACTAATGAAAAA.

Of note for this clone: The read stops 3 residues short of the end of the CDR3; the missing end is completed from the germline J gene. This chain connects TRBV30 to TRBJ1-2; a possible D gene is TRBD1 (6 bases). Germline loops: CDR1 GTSNPN, CDR2 SVGIG (reference sequence). The CDR3 sequence is 13 residues long. Trimming removed 0 bases from V and 7 bases from J, with 12 bases in between. The CDR3 is CAWSVPGVGGYTF. CDR3 bases read: TGTGCCTGGAGTGTACCAGGGGTAGGTGGC.

Partial CDR3 DNA: TGTGCCAGCAGCTTCGGGACAGCCTACGAG. Its translation: CASSFGTAYE. The full CDR3 reads CASSFGTAYEQYF. The chain joins TRBV5-4 to TRBJ2-7; 7 positions match TRBD1. Sequencing ends 3 residues short of the CDR3 end; the germline J gene provides the rest. This CDR3 region has 13 residues. Trimming removed 2 bases from V and 2 bases from J; junction bases left unmatched: 1. Per germline, CDR1 SGHNT and CDR2 YYREEE (reference sequence).

Regarding this clone: Read sequence stops 3 residues before the CDR3 end, and the germline J gene provides the missing end. The chain employs TRBV13 and TRBJ2-2; 12 bases match TRBD1. The CDR3 has 16 residues. Looked up from germline, CDR1 is PRHDT and CDR2 is FYEKMQ (reference sequence). The CDR3: CASSQGQGAVNEKLFF. CDR3 DNA (partial): TGTGCCAGCAGCCAGGGACAGGGGGCCGTGAATGAAAAG. The full variable domain, its missing parts supplied by reference TRBV13 and TRBJ2-2, is AAGVIQSPRHLIKEKRETATLKCYPIPRHDTVYWYQQGPGQDPQFLISFYEKMQSDKGSIPDRFSAQQFSDYHSELNMSSLELGDSALYFCASSQGQGAVNEKLFFGEGSRLTVL.

Notes on this clone: Read data end 3 residues before the CDR3 end; the end is taken from the germline J gene. This sequence joins TRBV20-1 and TRBJ1-4; D possibly corresponds to TRBD1 (5 bases). V was clipped by 4 bases and J by 2 bases, with 8 bases between them. Germline-derived CDR1 and CDR2 are DFQATT and SNEGSKA (reference sequence). This CDR3 is built from 13 residues. The CDR3 sequence is CSATGPTNEKLFF. Incomplete CDR3 DNA: TGCAGTGCTACAGGGCCTACTAATGAAAAA.

CDR3 protein: CASSPRTGVGYTF. Incomplete CDR3 DNA: TGTGCCAGTAGTCCTCGGACAGGGGTCGGC. V is TRBV19 and J is TRBJ1-2; 9 bases line up with TRBD1. The read halts 3 residues ahead of the CDR3 end, with the missing end drawn from the germline J gene. Germline assignment: CDR1 LNHDA and CDR2 SQIVND (reference sequence). CDR3 length equals 13 residues.

Comments on this clone: With the read ending 3 residues before the CDR3 end, the germline J gene is used to fill in that end. The chain has TRBV7-6 and TRBJ1-3, with D possibly matching TRBD1 (5 bases). The CDR3 length is 13 residues. From germline, CDR1 is SGHVS and CDR2 FNYEAQ. V gave up 5 bases and J gave up 2 bases, with 7 bases separating them. The CDR3 sequence: CASSPGTGNTIYF. Partial CDR3 DNA: TGTGCCAGCAGCCCAGGGACTGGAAACACC.

This clone is labeled medium-sized based on frequency. The DNA ends 3 residues before the CDR3 does, and the rest of the CDR3 is filled in from the germline J gene. The V call is TRBV20-1, the J call TRBJ2-4; 8 positions match TRBD2. Looked up from germline, CDR1 is DFQATT and CDR2 is SNEGSKA (reference sequence). V shed 1 base and J 3 bases; nucleotides not matched to a gene: 2. The CDR3 runs 14 residues. The CDR3 sequence: CSARGAGDKNIQYF. The part of the CDR3 DNA that was read is TGCAGTGCTAGAGGAGCGGGGGACAAAAACATT.

Concerning this clone: Read sequence stops 3 residues before the CDR3 end, and the germline J gene provides the missing end. The chain combines TRBV28 with TRBJ2-5, with D perhaps TRBD2 (5 bases). The CDR3 covers 14 residues. V lost 1 base, J lost 5 bases, and 11 bases lay in between. The germline gives CDR1 MDHEN, CDR2 SYDVKM. The covered CDR3 bases are TGTGCCAGCAGTTTATTGCCTAGCCGGGAGACC. Its translation is CASSLLPSRET. The CDR3 in its entirety is CASSLLPSRETQYF.

On this clone itself: From the germline J gene comes the end of the CDR3, since the read stops 3 residues before it. The chain links TRBV5-1 to TRBJ1-2; possibly TRBD1 for D (6 bases). Trimming took off 3 bases at V and 4 bases at J, with 13 bases between the two ends. The CDR3 spans 14 residues. Germline values: CDR1 SGHRS, CDR2 YFSETQ. The CDR3 bases that were read are TGCGCCAGCAGCTCCCAGGGGTTCGGCTATGGC. Amino acid sequence: CASSSQGFGYG. In full, the CDR3 reads CASSSQGFGYGYTF. Full variable domain (rest looked up from reference TRBV5-1 and TRBJ1-2): KAGVTQTPRYLIKTRGQQVTLSCSPISGHRSVSWYQQTPGQGLQFLFEYFSETQRNKGNFPGRFSGRQFSNSRSEMNVSTLELGDSALYLCASSSQGFGYGYTFGSGTRLTVV.

On this clone itself: The sequenced fragment ends 3 residues before the CDR3 boundary, so the rest is inferred from the germline J gene. The chain couples TRBV19 to TRBJ2-2; TRBD1 is a possible D gene (5 bases). Between the trimmed V and J ends, which lost 6 bases and 5 bases, there was a span of 16 bases. Germline CDR1 LNHDA, CDR2 SQIVND (reference sequence). The CDR3 has 15 residues. This chain's CDR3 is CASSLQGRRTGELFF. The DNA read from the CDR3 is TGTGCCAGTAGCCTCCAGGGTAGGCGTACCGGGGAG.

Incomplete CDR3 DNA: TGTGCCAGTAGTATAAATCCCTTCAGCTCTGGGGCCAACGTC. Protein product: CASSINPFSSGANV. The full CDR3 sequence reads CASSINPFSSGANVLTF. V usage is TRBV19 and J usage is TRBJ2-6; no reliable D call. The sequenced fragment ends 3 residues before the CDR3 boundary, so the rest is inferred from the germline J gene. Trimming pared 2 bases from V and 0 bases from J, leaving 11 bases between. The CDR3 covers 17 residues. Germline V gene data show CDR1 as LNHDA and CDR2 as SQIVND (reference sequence).

As regards this clone: The read comes to an end 3 residues before the CDR3 does, leaving the germline J gene to fill in the end. The chain joins TRBV2 to TRBJ2-5; D is possibly TRBD1 (6 bases). V was trimmed by 7 bases and J by 5 bases, leaving 14 bases between them. This CDR3 region has 13 residues. Germline loops: CDR1 SNHLY, CDR2 FYNNEI. The CDR3 loop is CASIAPRGETQYF. Partial CDR3 DNA: TGTGCCAGCATCGCCCCGAGGGGGGAGACC.

Remarks on this clone: The read terminates 3 residues ahead of where the CDR3 ends, so the germline J gene completes it. The rearrangement joins TRBV18 to TRBJ2-3; 9 nucleotides match TRBD1. V gave up 0 bases and J gave up 2 bases; unmatched junction bases: 3. The CDR3 sequence is 16 residues long. Germline-derived CDR1 and CDR2 are KGHSH and LQKENI. CDR3 bases read: TGTGCCAGCTCACCACCGGGACAGGGCTACACAGATACG. It translates to CASSPPGQGYTDT. Given in full, the CDR3 is CASSPPGQGYTDTQYF.